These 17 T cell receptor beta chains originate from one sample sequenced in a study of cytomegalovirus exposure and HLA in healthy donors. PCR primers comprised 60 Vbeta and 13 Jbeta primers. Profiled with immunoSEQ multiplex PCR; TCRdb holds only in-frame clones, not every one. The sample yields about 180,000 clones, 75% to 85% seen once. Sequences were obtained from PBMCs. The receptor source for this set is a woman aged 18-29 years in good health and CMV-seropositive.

CDR3 sequence: CASSFGSGVTDTQYF. CDR3 bases: TGTGCCAGCAGCTTTGGCAGCGGGGTCACAGATACGCAGTATTTT. The rearrangement uses TRBV5-6 and TRBJ2-3; 7 positions match TRBD2. Trimming removed 2 bases from V and 2 bases from J; junction bases left unmatched: 5. This CDR3 is 15 amino acids long. The germline V gene has CDR1 SGHDT and CDR2 YYEEEE.

This chain's CDR3 is CASSLDQGPSEQFF. The CDR3 nucleotides are TGTGCCAGCAGCTTAGATCAGGGGCCTAGTGAGCAGTTCTTC. The chain links TRBV11-2 to TRBJ2-1, with D possibly TRBD1 on 6 matching bases. Germline V lookup: CDR1 SGHAT, CDR2 FQNNGV. The CDR3 consists of 14 residues. The ends were cut back, 0 bases at V and 9 bases at J, with 12 bases in the middle.

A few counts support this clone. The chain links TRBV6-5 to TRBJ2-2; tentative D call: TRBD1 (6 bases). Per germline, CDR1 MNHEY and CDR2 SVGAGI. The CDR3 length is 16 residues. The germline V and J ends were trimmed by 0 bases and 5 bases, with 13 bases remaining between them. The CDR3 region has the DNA TGTGCCAGCAGTTACTCGTTTACAGGGCAGACCGGGGAGCTGTTTTTT. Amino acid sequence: CASSYSFTGQTGELFF.

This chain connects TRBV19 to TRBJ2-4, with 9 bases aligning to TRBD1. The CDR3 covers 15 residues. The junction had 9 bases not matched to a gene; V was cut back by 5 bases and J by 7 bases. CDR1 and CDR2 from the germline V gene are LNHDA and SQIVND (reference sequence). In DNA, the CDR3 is TGTGCCAGTAGTGTGACAGGGGGTCCCCAGAACATTCAGTACTTC. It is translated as CASSVTGGPQNIQYF.

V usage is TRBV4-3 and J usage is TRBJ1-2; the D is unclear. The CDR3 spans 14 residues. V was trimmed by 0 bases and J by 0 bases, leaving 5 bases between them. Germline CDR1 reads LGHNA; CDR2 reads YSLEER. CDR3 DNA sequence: TGCGCCAGCAGCCAAGACCGGTCTAACTATGGCTACACCTTC. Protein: CASSQDRSNYGYTF.

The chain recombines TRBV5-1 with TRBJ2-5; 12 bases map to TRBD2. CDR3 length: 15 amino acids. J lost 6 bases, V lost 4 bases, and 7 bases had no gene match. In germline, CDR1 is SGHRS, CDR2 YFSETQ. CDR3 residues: CASSTASGGAKTQYF. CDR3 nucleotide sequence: TGCGCCAGCAGCACAGCTAGCGGGGGGGCGAAGACCCAGTACTTC.

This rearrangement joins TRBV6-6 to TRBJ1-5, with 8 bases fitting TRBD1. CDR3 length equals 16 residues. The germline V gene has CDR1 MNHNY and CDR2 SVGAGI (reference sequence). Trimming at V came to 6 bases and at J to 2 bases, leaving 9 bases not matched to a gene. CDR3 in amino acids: CASRSDRARGNQPQHF. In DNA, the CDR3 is TGTGCCAGCAGATCGGACAGGGCGAGGGGCAATCAGCCCCAGCATTTT.

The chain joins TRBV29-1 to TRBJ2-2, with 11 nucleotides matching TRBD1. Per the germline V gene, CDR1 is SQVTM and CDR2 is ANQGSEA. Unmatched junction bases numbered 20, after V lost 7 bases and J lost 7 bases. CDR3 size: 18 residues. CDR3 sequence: CSASAVNWDRGMNGELFF. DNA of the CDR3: TGCAGCGCCTCGGCAGTTAATTGGGACAGGGGGATGAACGGGGAGCTGTTTTTT.

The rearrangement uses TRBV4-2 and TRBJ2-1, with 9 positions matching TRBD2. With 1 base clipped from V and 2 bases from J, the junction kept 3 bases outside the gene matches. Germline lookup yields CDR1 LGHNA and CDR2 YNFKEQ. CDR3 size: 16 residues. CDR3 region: CASSQGRGGTYNEQFF. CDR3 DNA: TGTGCCAGCAGCCAAGGGCGGGGGGGAACCTACAATGAGCAGTTCTTC.

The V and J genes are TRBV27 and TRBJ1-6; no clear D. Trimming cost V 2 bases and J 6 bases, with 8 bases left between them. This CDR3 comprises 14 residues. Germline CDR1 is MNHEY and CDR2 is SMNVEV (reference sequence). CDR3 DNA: TGTGCCAGCAGTTTACGGGGTATTAATTCACCCCTCCACTTT. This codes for CASSLRGINSPLHF.

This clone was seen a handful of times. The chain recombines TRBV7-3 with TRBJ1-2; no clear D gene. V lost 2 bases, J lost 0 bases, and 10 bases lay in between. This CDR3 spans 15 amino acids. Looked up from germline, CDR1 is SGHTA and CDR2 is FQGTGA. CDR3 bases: TGTGCCAGCAGCTTAGGTGCGCTGCCTAACTATGGCTACACCTTC. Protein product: CASSLGALPNYGYTF.

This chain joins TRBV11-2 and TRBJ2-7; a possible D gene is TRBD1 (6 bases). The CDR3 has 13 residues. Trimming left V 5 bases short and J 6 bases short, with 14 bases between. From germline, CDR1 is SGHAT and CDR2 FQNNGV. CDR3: CASSPDPRGEQYF. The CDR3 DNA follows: TGTGCCAGCAGCCCCGACCCCAGGGGCGAGCAGTACTTC.

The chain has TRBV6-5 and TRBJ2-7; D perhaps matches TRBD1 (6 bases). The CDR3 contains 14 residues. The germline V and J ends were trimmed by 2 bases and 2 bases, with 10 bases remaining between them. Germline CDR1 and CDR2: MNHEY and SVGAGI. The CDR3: CASSYAGEAYEQYF. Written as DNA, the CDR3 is TGTGCCAGCAGTTACGCAGGGGAAGCCTACGAGCAGTACTTC.

CDR3 DNA: TGTGCCAGCAGCTTTTTGACAGAAGAAGCTTTCTTT. Its translation is CASSFLTEEAFF. This chain joins TRBV11-2 and TRBJ1-1; possibly TRBD1 for D (5 bases). The CDR3 runs 12 residues. With 3 bases removed from V and 8 bases from J, the gap between germline ends came to 10 bases. The germline V gene encodes CDR1 SGHAT and CDR2 FQNNGV.

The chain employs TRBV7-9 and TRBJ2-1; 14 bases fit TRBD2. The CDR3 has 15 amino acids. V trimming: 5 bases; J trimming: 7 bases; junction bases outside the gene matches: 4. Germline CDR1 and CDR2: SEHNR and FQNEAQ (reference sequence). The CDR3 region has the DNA TGTGCCAGCAGCGAGGGGACTAGCGGGGGTAATGAGCAGTTCTTC. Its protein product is CASSEGTSGGNEQFF.

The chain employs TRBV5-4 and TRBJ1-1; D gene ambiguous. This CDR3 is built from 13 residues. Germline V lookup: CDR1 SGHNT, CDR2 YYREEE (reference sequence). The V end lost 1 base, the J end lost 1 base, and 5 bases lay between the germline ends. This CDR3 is CASSLHRNTEAFF. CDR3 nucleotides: TGTGCCAGCAGCTTGCATAGGAACACTGAAGCTTTCTTT.

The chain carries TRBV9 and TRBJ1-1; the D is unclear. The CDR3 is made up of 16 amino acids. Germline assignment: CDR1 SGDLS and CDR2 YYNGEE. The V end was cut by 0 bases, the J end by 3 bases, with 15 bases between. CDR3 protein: CASSVVWSSLDTEAFF. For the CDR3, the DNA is TGTGCCAGCAGCGTAGTCTGGTCCTCCTTAGACACTGAAGCTTTCTTT.